This T cell receptor beta chain originates from a study of STAT5B mutations in CD4+ large granular lymphocyte leukemia. Study-level results: Over 20% of private leukemic clonotypes occurred rarely in other patients' non-leukemic repertoires. Patient CD4-sorted repertoires looked more clonal than healthy CD4+ repertoires, even without putative leukemic clones. TRBV06-family usage was enriched in top patient clones (8/27) versus controls (2/35).

In regard to this clone: Its specificity is not known.

Assay: immunoSEQ multiplex PCR; the TCRdb copy retains only in-frame clones and omits some. The sample holds about 30,000 clones, around four fifths seen once. The length of the CDR3 is 16 residues. Germline CDR1 and CDR2: SGHNT and YYREEE (reference sequence). The V and J ends lost 2 bases and 3 bases, in that order; junction bases with no gene match: 7. This sequence joins TRBV5-4 and TRBJ2-5; 10 positions agree with TRBD2. The source of this sequence is a human donor in good health. Sequencing input: CD4+ T cells from blood buffy coats. The CDR3 bases are TGTGCCAGCAGCTTTAATCAGCGGGGGGGGGAAGAGACCCAGTACTTC. It translates to CASSFNQRGGEETQYF. The variable domain in full, with the rest retrieved from reference TRBV5-4 and TRBJ2-5, is ETGVTQSPTHLIKTRGQQVTLRCSSQSGHNTVSWYQQALGQGPQFIFQYYREEENGRGNFPPRFSGLQFPNYSSELNVNALELDDSALYLCASSFNQRGGEETQYFGPGTRLLVL.